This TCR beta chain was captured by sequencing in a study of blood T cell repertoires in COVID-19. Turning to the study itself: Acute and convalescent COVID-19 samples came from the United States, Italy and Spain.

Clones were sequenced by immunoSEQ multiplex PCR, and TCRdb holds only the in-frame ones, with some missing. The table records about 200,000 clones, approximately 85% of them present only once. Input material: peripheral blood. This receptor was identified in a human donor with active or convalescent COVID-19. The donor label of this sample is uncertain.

The CDR3 sequence is CASSVEGQGVGYGYTF. For the CDR3, the DNA is TGTGCCAGCAGCGTAGAGGGACAGGGGGTCGGCTATGGCTACACCTTC. The chain combines TRBV9 with TRBJ1-2, with 11 nucleotides matching TRBD1. The CDR3 runs to 16 residues. V gave up 0 bases and J gave up 4 bases; unmatched junction bases: 5. Germline V CDR1 and CDR2: SGDLS, YYNGEE.